What follows are 26 T cell receptor beta chains derived from one specimen sequenced in a study of blood T cell repertoires in COVID-19. Generated by immunoSEQ multiplex PCR, the TCRdb table keeps only in-frame clones and is missing some. The table lists 60,000 to 65,000 clones, around 82% of them singletons. The sequenced sample consisted of peripheral blood. The receptor source for this set is a man aged 60 to 75 with COVID-19, enrolled during active disease.

The rearrangement links TRBV12-1 to TRBJ2-2; the table's D call, TRBD1, has no DNA check behind it. TRBV12-1 is classified as a pseudogene. The CDR3 is 16 amino acids. Here the CDR3 reads CASSFGSGGNTGELFF. In nucleotides, the CDR3 is TGTGCCAGCAGCTTTGGTTCAGGGGGGAACACCGGGGAGCTGTTTTTT.

The chain couples TRBV6-6 to TRBJ2-5; TRBD1 might be the D (7 bases). This CDR3 is built from 13 residues. The germline CDR1 and CDR2 sequences are MNHNY and SVGAGI (reference sequence). V was clipped by 6 bases and J by 5 bases, with 13 bases between them. CDR3 bases: TGTGCCAGCAGGGAGGGGGCGGGCGAGACCCAGTACTTC. This codes for CASREGAGETQYF.

This clone was picked up one time. The V and J genes are TRBV10-3 and TRBJ1-2; D remains unclear. The CDR3 loop spans 13 amino acids. The germline gives CDR1 ENHRY, CDR2 SYGVKD. Trimming cost V 10 bases and J 2 bases, with 14 bases left between them. DNA of the CDR3: TGTGCCAATTGGGCAGGAACCAACTATGGCTACACCTTC. It yields the protein CANWAGTNYGYTF.

The chain links TRBV5-1 to TRBJ1-3; D not certain. This CDR3 comprises 16 residues. Trimming left V 3 bases short and J 2 bases short, with 15 bases between. Germline CDR1 is SGHRS and CDR2 is YFSETQ. CDR3 amino acids: CASSSDGLLAGNTIYF. The DNA of the CDR3 is TGCGCCAGCAGCTCCGACGGACTGCTCGCTGGAAACACCATATATTTT. The full variable domain, in which reference TRBV5-1 and TRBJ1-3 provide the parts outside the CDR3, is KAGVTQTPRYLIKTRGQQVTLSCSPISGHRSVSWYQQTPGQGLQFLFEYFSETQRNKGNFPGRFSGRQFSNSRSEMNVSTLELGDSALYLCASSSDGLLAGNTIYFGEGSWLTVV.

This clone has just one count. This chain connects TRBV30 to TRBJ2-5; 7 bases are shared with TRBD1. The germline V gene encodes CDR1 GTSNPN and CDR2 SVGIG (reference sequence). This CDR3 has 13 residues. V trimming: 1 base; J trimming: 5 bases; junction bases outside the gene matches: 4. The CDR3 spells CAWSEQGRETQYF. The DNA for the CDR3 is TGTGCCTGGAGTGAACAGGGGCGGGAGACCCAGTACTTC.

This clone has only one observation. The chain employs TRBV11-2 and TRBJ2-3; 10 bases are shared with TRBD2. V lost 5 bases, J lost 4 bases, and 3 bases stayed unmatched. The CDR3 has 14 amino acids. The germline gives CDR1 SGHAT, CDR2 FQNNGV. CDR3 protein: CASSNSGGSDTQYF. CDR3 DNA: TGTGCCAGCAGCAATAGCGGGGGGTCAGATACGCAGTATTTT.

The CDR3 region is CASSPRGGNTIYF. Here the CDR3 DNA reads TGTGCCAGCAGCCCCAGGGGTGGAAACACCATATATTTT. The chain combines TRBV7-9 with TRBJ1-3, with TRBD1 as a possible D gene (6 bases). V was pared by 5 bases and J by 3 bases, with 8 bases between. The V gene's germline CDR1 is SEHNR and CDR2 FQNEAQ (reference sequence). CDR3 length: 13 residues.

The chain couples TRBV5-4 to TRBJ1-3, with D hard to call. CDR3 length equals 14 residues. Trimming took 4 bases from V and 3 from J, leaving 11 bases between them. The germline V gene has CDR1 SGHNT and CDR2 YYREEE (reference sequence). The CDR3 protein is CASSVGVGGNTIYF. For the CDR3, the DNA is TGTGCCAGCAGCGTCGGGGTTGGTGGAAACACCATATATTTT.

V and J are TRBV11-2 and TRBJ2-7, with TRBD1 identical over 8 bases. Germline V lookup: CDR1 SGHAT, CDR2 FQNNGV. The length of the CDR3 is 16 residues. The junction had 16 bases not matched to a gene; V was cut back by 5 bases and J by 7 bases. The CDR3 nucleotides are TGTGCCAGCAGCGCCACCGGGACAGGACCCCTGGGGGAGCAGTACTTC. Translating gives CASSATGTGPLGEQYF.

The chain recombines TRBV30 with TRBJ1-1; 9 positions agree with TRBD1. V lost 5 bases, J lost 2 bases, and 6 bases stayed unmatched. The CDR3 consists of 14 residues. Germline loops: CDR1 GTSNPN, CDR2 SVGIG (reference sequence). This CDR3 is CAWVGQGGNTEAFF. Written as DNA, the CDR3 is TGTGCCTGGGTGGGACAGGGAGGAAACACTGAAGCTTTCTTT.

The chain employs TRBV5-1 and TRBJ2-3; 7 bases agree with TRBD1. The CDR3 is 15 amino acids. V dropped 2 bases and J dropped 4; count of bases not matched to a gene: 7. Germline assignment: CDR1 SGHRS and CDR2 YFSETQ. The CDR3 here is CASSLGTDRADTQYF. CDR3 DNA sequence: TGCGCCAGCAGCTTAGGGACAGATCGTGCAGATACGCAGTATTTT.

The gene calls are TRBV18 and TRBJ1-6; 7 bases are shared with TRBD1. With V trimmed by 4 bases and J by 8 bases, 8 bases remained unmatched. Per germline, CDR1 KGHSH and CDR2 LQKENI. The CDR3 is made up of 15 amino acids. The CDR3 DNA sequence: TGTGCCAGCTCACGACAGGGTACCGGGGATTCACCCCTCCACTTT. Amino acids: CASSRQGTGDSPLHF.

This rearrangement joins TRBV11-3 to TRBJ2-5; possibly TRBD1 for D (5 bases). This CDR3 has 12 amino acids. Trimming removed 6 bases at V and 5 bases at J, with 10 bases between. Germline V lookup: CDR1 SGHNT, CDR2 YENEEA. The CDR3 DNA follows: TGTGCCAGCAGGGGGCATGAGGAGACCCAGTACTTC. Protein product: CASRGHEETQYF.

As to this clone: Other DNA sequences of this sample code for an identical CDR3. V is TRBV30 and J is TRBJ1-5; possibly TRBD1 for D (5 bases). Trimming took 0 bases from V and 5 from J, leaving 8 bases between them. This CDR3 comprises 13 residues. Germline V gene data show CDR1 as GTSNPN and CDR2 as SVGIG (reference sequence). The CDR3 region is CAWSVGGDQPQHF. Written as DNA, the CDR3 is TGTGCCTGGAGTGTGGGGGGGGATCAGCCCCAGCATTTT. Filled out from reference TRBV30 and TRBJ1-5, the complete variable domain reads SQTIHQWPATLVQPVGSPLSLECTVEGTSNPNLYWYRQAAGRGLQLLFYSVGIGQISSEVPQNLSASRPQDRQFILSSKKLLLSDSGFYLCAWSVGGDQPQHFGDGTRLSIL.

This chain joins TRBV5-1 and TRBJ2-5, with D possibly matching TRBD1 (6 bases). CDR1 and CDR2 from the germline V gene are SGHRS and YFSETQ. The CDR3 is 14 amino acids. The V gene lost 7 bases and the J gene lost 1 base, with 14 bases spanning the gap. CDR3 sequence (DNA): TGCGCCAGCGGATCAGGGGCGGTCCAAGAGACCCAGTACTTC. It yields the protein CASGSGAVQETQYF.

CDR3 region: CASSLPRGQGGGEQFF. The CDR3 DNA reads as TGTGCCAGCAGTCTCCCGCGGGGACAGGGGGGAGGTGAGCAGTTCTTC. The chain recombines TRBV28 with TRBJ2-1, with 11 bases that match TRBD1. The length of the CDR3 is 16 residues. With 5 bases clipped from V and 9 bases from J, the junction kept 12 bases outside the gene matches. CDR1 is MDHEN, CDR2 SYDVKM, per germline.

V gene TRBV28 combines with J gene TRBJ2-7; D gene unclear. Germline V gene sequence: CDR1 MDHEN, CDR2 SYDVKM. This CDR3 spans 12 amino acids. V lost 6 bases and J lost 11, with 17 bases in between. The CDR3 loop is CASSLRTTSEYF. CDR3 bases: TGTGCCAGCAGCCTAAGAACTACGAGTGAGTACTTC. Full variable domain (missing parts from reference TRBV28 and TRBJ2-7): DVKVTQSSRYLVKRTGEKVFLECVQDMDHENMFWYRQDPGLGLRLIYFSYDVKMKEKGDIPEGYSVSREKKERFSLILESASTNQTSMYLCASSLRTTSEYFGPGTRLTVT.

The chain joins TRBV7-9 to TRBJ2-7; 9 bases map to TRBD1. Germline-derived CDR1 and CDR2 are SEHNR and FQNEAQ (reference sequence). Germline trimming cut 5 bases from V and 5 bases from J; bases unmatched to any gene: 7. This CDR3 spans 14 amino acids. CDR3 bases: TGTGCCAGCAGCGCACAGGGGGCGTTTGACGAGCAGTACTTC. Translating gives CASSAQGAFDEQYF.

This rearrangement joins TRBV28 to TRBJ2-1, with 10 positions matching TRBD2. The CDR3 is 15 amino acids. Trimming cost V 7 bases and J 5 bases; bases outside gene matches: 8. Germline values: CDR1 MDHEN, CDR2 SYDVKM. Here the CDR3 DNA reads TGTGCCAGCATCGCGGCTAGCGGGGGACACAATGAGCAGTTCTTC. It encodes CASIAASGGHNEQFF.

The CDR3 loop reads CAISEWGGEAFF. The DNA of the CDR3 is TGTGCCATCAGTGAGTGGGGGGGGGAAGCTTTCTTT. The rearrangement links TRBV10-3 to TRBJ1-1, with a tentative D call TRBD1 (5 bases). The CDR3 totals 12 residues. Germline V gives CDR1 ENHRY, CDR2 SYGVKD. Trimming removed 1 base from V and 8 bases from J, with 8 bases in between.

This CDR3 is CACRDKWNSPLHF. CDR3 in DNA: TGTGCCTGCCGGGACAAATGGAATTCACCCCTCCACTTT. The chain recombines TRBV30 with TRBJ1-6; a possible D gene is TRBD1 (6 bases). The germline V gene encodes CDR1 GTSNPN and CDR2 SVGIG (reference sequence). The CDR3 extends over 13 amino acids. The V and J ends lost 6 bases and 7 bases respectively, with 13 bases between them. Full variable domain (rest looked up from reference TRBV30 and TRBJ1-6): SQTIHQWPATLVQPVGSPLSLECTVEGTSNPNLYWYRQAAGRGLQLLFYSVGIGQISSEVPQNLSASRPQDRQFILSSKKLLLSDSGFYLCACRDKWNSPLHFGNGTRLTVT.

The rearrangement uses TRBV2 and TRBJ2-5, with 7 bases that match TRBD2. The V segment lost 5 bases and the J segment 2 bases; nucleotides outside the gene matches: 5. This CDR3 is built from 14 residues. In germline, CDR1 is SNHLY, CDR2 FYNNEI. CDR3 nucleotides: TGTGCCAGCAGTAGCCGCGGGGGACAAGAGACCCAGTACTTC. It is translated as CASSSRGGQETQYF.

The J gene is TRBJ1-1, the V gene TRBV28; possibly TRBD1 for D (5 bases). Germline CDR1 MDHEN, CDR2 SYDVKM. This CDR3 is 13 amino acids long. The V and J ends lost 4 bases and 3 bases respectively, with 9 bases between them. The CDR3 reads CASSYKGYTEAFF. Here the CDR3 DNA reads TGTGCCAGCAGTTACAAGGGGTACACTGAAGCTTTCTTT.

The V and J genes are TRBV28 and TRBJ1-1, with D possibly TRBD1 on 5 matching bases. Germline lookup yields CDR1 MDHEN and CDR2 SYDVKM. The CDR3 extends over 14 amino acids. The ends were cut back, 9 bases at V and 8 bases at J, with 22 bases in the middle. As DNA, the CDR3 is TGTGCCAGTACCCCAGGAGGGTATGGGACCGAAGCTTTCTTT. Translating gives CASTPGGYGTEAFF.

This chain joins TRBV28 and TRBJ1-1; 7 bases match TRBD1. The CDR3 sequence is 16 residues long. CDR1 MDHEN and CDR2 SYDVKM come from the germline V gene. Trimming took 5 bases from V and 1 from J; bases not matched to a gene: 10. The chain's CDR3 is CASSLWQGGRNTEAFF. The CDR3 DNA sequence: TGTGCCAGCAGTCTCTGGCAGGGGGGCAGGAACACTGAAGCTTTCTTT.

The gene calls are TRBV11-2 and TRBJ2-1, with D possibly TRBD1 on 5 matching bases. Trimming pared 3 bases from V and 1 base from J, leaving 10 bases between. Looked up from germline, CDR1 is SGHAT and CDR2 is FQNNGV. The CDR3 spans 15 residues. CDR3 coding DNA: TGTGCCAGCAGCTTTCCCAGGGTGTCCTACAATGAGCAGTTCTTC. This translates into CASSFPRVSYNEQFF.